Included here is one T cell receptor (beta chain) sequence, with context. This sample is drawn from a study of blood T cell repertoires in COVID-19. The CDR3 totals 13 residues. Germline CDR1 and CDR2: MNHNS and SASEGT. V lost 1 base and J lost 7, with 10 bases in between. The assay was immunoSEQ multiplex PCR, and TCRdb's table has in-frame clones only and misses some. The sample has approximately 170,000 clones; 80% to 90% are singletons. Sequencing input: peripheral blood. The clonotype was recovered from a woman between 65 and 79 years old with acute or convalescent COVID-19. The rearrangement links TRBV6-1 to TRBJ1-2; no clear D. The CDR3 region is CASSEGGKFGYTF. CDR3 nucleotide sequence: TGTGCCAGCAGTGAAGGAGGGAAATTTGGCTACACCTTC.